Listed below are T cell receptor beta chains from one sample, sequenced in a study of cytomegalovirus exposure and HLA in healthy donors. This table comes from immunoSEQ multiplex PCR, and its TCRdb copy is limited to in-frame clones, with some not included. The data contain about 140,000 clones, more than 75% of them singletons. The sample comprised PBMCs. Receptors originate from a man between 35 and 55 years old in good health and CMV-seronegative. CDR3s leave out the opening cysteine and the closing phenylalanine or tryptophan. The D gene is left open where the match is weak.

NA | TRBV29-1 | SVGGGMGLNIQY
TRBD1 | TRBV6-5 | ASSYSRTGLQETQY
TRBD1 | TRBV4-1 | ASSLGTGRDSNYEQY
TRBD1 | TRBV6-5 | ASKDRGFDNSPLH
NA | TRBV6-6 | ASSLSTDYGYT
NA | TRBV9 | ASSVVVGVGETQY
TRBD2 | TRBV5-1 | ASSRSGGGADTQY
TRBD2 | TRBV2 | ARAAGGETRY
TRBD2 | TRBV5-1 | ASSSSLAGGNSDTQY
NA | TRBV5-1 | ASSFGGEGNQPQH